Following are 3 T cell receptor beta chains from one sample sequenced in a study of blood T cell repertoires in COVID-19. Data came from immunoSEQ multiplex PCR; TCRdb stores just in-frame clones and leaves some out. The sample carries tens of thousands of clones, 75% to 95% recorded once. The sample consisted of peripheral blood. The receptors come from a man aged 50 to 60 with active COVID-19.

This chain connects TRBV7-6 to TRBJ2-7, with 9 bases lining up with TRBD1. The V gene end was trimmed by 2 bases and the J gene end by 6 bases; junction bases not matched to a gene: 14. The CDR3 is 17 residues long. Per the germline V gene, CDR1 is SGHVS and CDR2 is FNYEAQ. CDR3 residues: CASSLRPGQRQGGEQYF. The CDR3 nucleotides read TGTGCCAGCAGCTTACGCCCGGGTCAGAGACAGGGGGGCGAGCAGTACTTC. The complete variable domain, with remaining parts taken from reference TRBV7-6 and TRBJ2-7, reads GAGVSQSPRYKVTKRGQDVALRCDPISGHVSLYWYRQALGQGPEFLTYFNYEAQQDKSGLPNDRFSAERPEGSISTLTIQRTEQRDSAMYRCASSLRPGQRQGGEQYFGPGTRLTVT.

The chain carries TRBV28 and TRBJ1-1; maybe TRBD1 (6 bases). The CDR3 has 14 amino acids. V lost 5 bases, J lost 5 bases, and 15 bases lay in between. Germline CDR1 reads MDHEN; CDR2 reads SYDVKM. The CDR3 protein is CASSKLQGVTEAFF. CDR3 nucleotide sequence: TGTGCCAGCAGTAAACTACAGGGTGTAACTGAAGCTTTCTTT.

V gene TRBV28 combines with J gene TRBJ2-7; a possible D gene is TRBD2 (5 bases). V lost 4 bases and J lost 3, with 13 bases in between. Germline V gene data show CDR1 as MDHEN and CDR2 as SYDVKM. This CDR3 comprises 14 residues. Here the CDR3 reads CASSSLGEHYEQYF. The CDR3, as DNA: TGTGCCAGCAGTTCCCTCGGGGAACACTACGAGCAGTACTTC.